This is a list of T cell receptor beta chains from one sample in a study of blood T cell repertoires in COVID-19. Libraries were prepared by immunoSEQ multiplex PCR; TCRdb keeps only in-frame clonotypes and omits some of them. This sample has roughly 520,000 clones, with roughly 90% found just once. Material: PBMCs or T cells enriched from blood (not recorded which). The receptors originated from a middle-aged woman who had recovered from COVID-19. Both conserved end residues are part of each CDR3. D genes are given only for firm matches.

cdr3_nt: TGTGCCAGCAGCCCCACGGGACAGGGGGCCTCACCCCTCCACTTT; cdr3_aa: CASSPTGQGASPLHF; v_call: TRBV5-6; d_call: TRBD1; j_call: TRBJ1-6
cdr3_nt: TGTGCCAGCAGCCCCCGTGGTAGCGGGAGCGGATGGGAGCAGTACTTC; cdr3_aa: CASSPRGSGSGWEQYF; v_call: TRBV7-9; d_call: TRBD2; j_call: TRBJ2-7
cdr3_nt: TGTGCCAGCAGTTCCCGGGACAGGTCTCGTGGAACTGAAGCTTTCTTT; cdr3_aa: CASSSRDRSRGTEAFF; v_call: TRBV27; d_call: TRBD1; j_call: TRBJ1-1
cdr3_nt: TGTGCCAGCAGTGAGAACCGGTGGGGGGAGCTGTTTTTT; cdr3_aa: CASSENRWGELFF; v_call: TRBV6-1; d_call: NA; j_call: TRBJ2-2
cdr3_nt: TGTGCCAGCAGCTCACTAGCGCAGGAGCAGTTCTTC; cdr3_aa: CASSSLAQEQFF; v_call: TRBV7-9; d_call: TRBD2; j_call: TRBJ2-1
cdr3_nt: TGTGCCAGCAGCCCCGGGGGCTACGAGCAGTACTTC; cdr3_aa: CASSPGGYEQYF; v_call: TRBV7-9; d_call: NA; j_call: TRBJ2-7
cdr3_nt: TGTGCCAGCAGTCGCAAGACAGGGGTCCCCGACACTGAAGCTTTCTTT; cdr3_aa: CASSRKTGVPDTEAFF; v_call: TRBV5-4; d_call: TRBD1; j_call: TRBJ1-1
cdr3_nt: TGTGCCAGCAGCTTGGGTCAGGGGGGCACTGAAGCTTTCTTT; cdr3_aa: CASSLGQGGTEAFF; v_call: TRBV5-6; d_call: TRBD1; j_call: TRBJ1-1
cdr3_nt: TGTGCCAGCAGCTTAGCGGGGCAGGGCCTCTATGGCTACACCTTC; cdr3_aa: CASSLAGQGLYGYTF; v_call: TRBV7-8; d_call: NA; j_call: TRBJ1-2
cdr3_nt: TGTGCCAGCAGCTTAGGTTCGGCCGGGGAGCTGTTTTTT; cdr3_aa: CASSLGSAGELFF; v_call: TRBV11-2; d_call: NA; j_call: TRBJ2-2